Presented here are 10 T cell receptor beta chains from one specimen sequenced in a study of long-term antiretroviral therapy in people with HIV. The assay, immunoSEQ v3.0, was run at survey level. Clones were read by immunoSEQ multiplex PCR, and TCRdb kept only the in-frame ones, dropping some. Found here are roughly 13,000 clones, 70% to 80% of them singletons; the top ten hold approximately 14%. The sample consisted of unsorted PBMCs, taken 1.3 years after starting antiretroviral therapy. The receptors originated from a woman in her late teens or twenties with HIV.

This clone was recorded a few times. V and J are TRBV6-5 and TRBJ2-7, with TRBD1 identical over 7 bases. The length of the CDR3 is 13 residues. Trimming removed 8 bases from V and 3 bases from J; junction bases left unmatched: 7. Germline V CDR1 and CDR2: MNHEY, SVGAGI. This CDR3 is CASGTGASYEQYF. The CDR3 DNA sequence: TGTGCCAGCGGAACAGGGGCTAGCTACGAGCAGTACTTC.

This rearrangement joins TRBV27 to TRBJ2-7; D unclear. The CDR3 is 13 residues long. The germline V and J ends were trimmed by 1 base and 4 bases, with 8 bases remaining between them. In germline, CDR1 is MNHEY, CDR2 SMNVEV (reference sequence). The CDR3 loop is CASSLYIGYEQYF. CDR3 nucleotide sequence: TGTGCCAGCAGTTTATATATAGGGTACGAGCAGTACTTC.

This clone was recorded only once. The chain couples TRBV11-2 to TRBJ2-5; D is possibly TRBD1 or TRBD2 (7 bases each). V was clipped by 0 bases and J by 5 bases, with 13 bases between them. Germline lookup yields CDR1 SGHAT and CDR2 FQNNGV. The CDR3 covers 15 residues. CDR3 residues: CASSLDSGGAETQYF. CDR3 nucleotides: TGTGCCAGCAGCTTAGATTCAGGGGGGGCGGAGACCCAGTACTTC.

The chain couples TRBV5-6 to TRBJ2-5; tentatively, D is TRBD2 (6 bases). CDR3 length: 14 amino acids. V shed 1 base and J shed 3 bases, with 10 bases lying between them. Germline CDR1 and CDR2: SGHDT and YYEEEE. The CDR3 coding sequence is TGTGCCAGCAGCTTGCGGGCTAGCGAAGAGACCCAGTACTTC. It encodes CASSLRASEETQYF.

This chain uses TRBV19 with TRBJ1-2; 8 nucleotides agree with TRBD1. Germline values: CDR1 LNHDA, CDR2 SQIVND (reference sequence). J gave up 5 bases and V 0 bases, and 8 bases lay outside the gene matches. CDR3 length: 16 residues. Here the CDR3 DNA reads TGTGCCAGTAGTATAGACCTCAGGGGGCTCGGATATGGCTACACCTTC. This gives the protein CASSIDLRGLGYGYTF.

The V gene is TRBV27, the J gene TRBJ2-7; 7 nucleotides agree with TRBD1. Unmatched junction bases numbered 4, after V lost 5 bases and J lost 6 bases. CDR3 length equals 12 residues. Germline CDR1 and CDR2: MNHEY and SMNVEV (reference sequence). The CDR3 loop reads CASSLGTAEQYF. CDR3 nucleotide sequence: TGTGCCAGCAGTCTCGGGACAGCCGAGCAGTACTTC.

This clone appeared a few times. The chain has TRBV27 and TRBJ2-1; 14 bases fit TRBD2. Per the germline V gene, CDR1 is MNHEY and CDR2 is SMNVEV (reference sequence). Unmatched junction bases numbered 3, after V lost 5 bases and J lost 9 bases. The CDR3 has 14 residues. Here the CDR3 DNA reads TGTGCCAGCAGTGCGGGACTAGCGGGGGCTGAGCAGTTCTTC. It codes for CASSAGLAGAEQFF.

CDR3 in amino acids: CASSLQEQETQYF. CDR3 DNA sequence: TGTGCCAGCTCACTCCAAGAACAAGAGACCCAGTACTTC. This chain connects TRBV18 to TRBJ2-5; D not certain. There are 13 residues in the CDR3. The germline V and J ends were trimmed by 4 bases and 2 bases, with 8 bases remaining between them. Germline CDR1 reads KGHSH; CDR2 reads LQKENI.

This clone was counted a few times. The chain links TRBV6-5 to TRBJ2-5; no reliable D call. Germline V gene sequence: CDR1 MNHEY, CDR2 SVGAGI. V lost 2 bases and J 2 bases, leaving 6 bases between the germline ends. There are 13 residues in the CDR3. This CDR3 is CASSYGPQETQYF. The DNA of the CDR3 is TGTGCCAGCAGTTACGGGCCACAAGAGACCCAGTACTTC.

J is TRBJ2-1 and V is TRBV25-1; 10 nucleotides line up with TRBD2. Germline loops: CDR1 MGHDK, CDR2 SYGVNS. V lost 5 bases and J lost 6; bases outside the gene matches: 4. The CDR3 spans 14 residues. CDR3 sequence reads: CASSLAGDLNEQFF. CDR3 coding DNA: TGTGCCAGCAGTCTAGCGGGAGACCTCAATGAGCAGTTCTTC.